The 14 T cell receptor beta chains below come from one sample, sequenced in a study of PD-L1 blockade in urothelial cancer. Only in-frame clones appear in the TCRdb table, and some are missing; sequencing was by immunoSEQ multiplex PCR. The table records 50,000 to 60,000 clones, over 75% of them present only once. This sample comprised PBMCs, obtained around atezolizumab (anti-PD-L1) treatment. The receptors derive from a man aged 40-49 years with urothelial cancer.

Here the CDR3 DNA reads TGTGCCAGCAGCCAAGATTGGCAGGGGGCCGGGAATGAGCAGTTCTTC. Amino acids: CASSQDWQGAGNEQFF. V and J are TRBV4-2 and TRBJ2-1, with 8 bases that match TRBD1. Looked up from germline, CDR1 is LGHNA and CDR2 is YNFKEQ. Losses at the gene ends were 0 bases for V and 7 bases for J; bases not matched to a gene: 8. This CDR3 has 16 residues.

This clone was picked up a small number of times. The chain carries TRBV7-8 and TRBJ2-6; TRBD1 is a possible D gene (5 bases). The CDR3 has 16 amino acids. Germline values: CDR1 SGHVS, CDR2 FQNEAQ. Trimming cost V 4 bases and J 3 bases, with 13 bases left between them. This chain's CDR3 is CASSSSDTFGANVLTF. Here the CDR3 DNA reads TGTGCCAGCAGCTCCTCGGACACCTTTGGGGCCAACGTCCTGACTTTC.

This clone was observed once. The CDR3 region has the DNA TGTGCCTCTAGATCCCCCAGCGCCAGTACGCAGTATTTT. This encodes CASRSPSASTQYF. The gene calls are TRBV19 and TRBJ2-3; no clear D gene. Germline V gives CDR1 LNHDA, CDR2 SQIVND (reference sequence). The CDR3 length is 13 residues. V was pared by 11 bases and J by 8 bases, with 20 bases between.

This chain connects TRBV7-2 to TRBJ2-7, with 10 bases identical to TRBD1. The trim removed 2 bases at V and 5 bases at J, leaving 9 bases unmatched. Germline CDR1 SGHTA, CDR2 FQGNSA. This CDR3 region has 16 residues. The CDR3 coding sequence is TGTGCCAGCAGCTTAAGGGGGGGGGACAGGGGAGACGAGCAGTACTTC. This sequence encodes CASSLRGGDRGDEQYF.

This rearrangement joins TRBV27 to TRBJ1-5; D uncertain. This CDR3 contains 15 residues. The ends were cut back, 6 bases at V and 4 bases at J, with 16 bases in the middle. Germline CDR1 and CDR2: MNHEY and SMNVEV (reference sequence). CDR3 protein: CASRRAAQLNQPQHF. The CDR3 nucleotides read TGTGCCAGCAGGCGGGCCGCTCAACTTAATCAGCCCCAGCATTTT.

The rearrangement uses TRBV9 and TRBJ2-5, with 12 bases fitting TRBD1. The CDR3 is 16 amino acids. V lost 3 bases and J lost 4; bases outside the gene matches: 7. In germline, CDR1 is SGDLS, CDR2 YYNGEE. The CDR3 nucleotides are TGTGCCAGCAGCGGATCCGGGACAGGGGGCCGAGAGACCCAGTACTTC. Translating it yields CASSGSGTGGRETQYF.

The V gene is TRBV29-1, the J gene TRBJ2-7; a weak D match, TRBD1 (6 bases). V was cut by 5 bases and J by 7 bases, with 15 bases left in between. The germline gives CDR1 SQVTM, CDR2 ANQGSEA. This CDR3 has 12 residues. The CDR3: CSVSFAQGEQYF. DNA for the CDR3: TGCAGCGTTTCATTCGCACAGGGAGAGCAGTACTTC.

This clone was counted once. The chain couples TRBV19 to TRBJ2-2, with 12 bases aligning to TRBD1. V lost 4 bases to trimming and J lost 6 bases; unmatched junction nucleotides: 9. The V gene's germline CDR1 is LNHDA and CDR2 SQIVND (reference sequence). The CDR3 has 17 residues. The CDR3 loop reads CASSTGTGGGYAGELFF. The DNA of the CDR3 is TGTGCCAGTAGTACAGGGACAGGGGGCGGTTATGCCGGGGAGCTGTTTTTT.

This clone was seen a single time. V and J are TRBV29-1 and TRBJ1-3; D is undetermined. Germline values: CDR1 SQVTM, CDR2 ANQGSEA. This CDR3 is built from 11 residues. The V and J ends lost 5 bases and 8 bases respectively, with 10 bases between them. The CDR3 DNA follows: TGCAGCGTTCGAGGTCCGGACACCATATATTTT. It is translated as CSVRGPDTIYF.

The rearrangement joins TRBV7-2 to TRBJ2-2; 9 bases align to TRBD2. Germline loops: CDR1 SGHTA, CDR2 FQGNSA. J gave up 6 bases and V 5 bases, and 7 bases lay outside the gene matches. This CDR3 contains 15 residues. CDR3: CASSSLAGVSGELFF. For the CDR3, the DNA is TGTGCCAGCAGCAGTTTAGCGGGAGTGTCCGGGGAGCTGTTTTTT.

The DNA of the CDR3 is TGTGCCTGGAGGTGGGCCAGTTACAATGAGCAGTTCTTC. This translates into CAWRWASYNEQFF. This chain joins TRBV30 and TRBJ2-1; D ambiguous. CDR3 length equals 13 residues. Trimming left V 3 bases short and J 4 bases short, with 10 bases between. CDR1 is GTSNPN and CDR2 is SVGIG in the germline V gene (reference sequence).

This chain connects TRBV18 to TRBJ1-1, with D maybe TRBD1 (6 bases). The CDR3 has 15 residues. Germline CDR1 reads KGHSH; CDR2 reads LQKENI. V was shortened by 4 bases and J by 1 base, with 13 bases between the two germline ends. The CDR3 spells CASSLDLGANTEAFF. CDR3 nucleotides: TGTGCCAGCTCACTGGACCTGGGGGCGAACACTGAAGCTTTCTTT. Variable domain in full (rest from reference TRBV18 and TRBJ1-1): NAGVMQNPRHLVRRRGQEARLRCSPMKGHSHVYWYRQLPEEGLKFMVYLQKENIIDESGMPKERFSAEFPKEGPSILRIQQVVRGDSAAYFCASSLDLGANTEAFFGQGTRLTVV.

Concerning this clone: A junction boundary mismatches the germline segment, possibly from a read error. CDR3: CASSQVPGTSGWNGQFF. In DNA, the CDR3 is TGCGCCAGCAGCCAAGTCCCCGGGACTAGCGGCTGGAATGGGCAGTTCTTC. The chain combines TRBV4-1 with TRBJ2-1; TRBD2 matches 11 bases. This CDR3 has 17 amino acids. Per the germline V gene, CDR1 is MGHRA and CDR2 is YSYEKL.

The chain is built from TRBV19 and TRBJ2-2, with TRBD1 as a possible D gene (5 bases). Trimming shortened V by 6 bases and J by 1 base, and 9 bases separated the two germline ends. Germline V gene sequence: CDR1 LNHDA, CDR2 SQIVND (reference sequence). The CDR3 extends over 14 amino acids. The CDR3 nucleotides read TGTGCCAGTAGGTGGGGCTTGAACACCGGGGAGCTGTTTTTT. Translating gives CASRWGLNTGELFF.